A single sample is the source of the 2 T cell receptor beta chains below, sequenced in a study of cytomegalovirus exposure and HLA in healthy donors. The PCR made use of 60 Vbeta and 13 Jbeta primers. Some clones are missing from TCRdb's copy, which holds only in-frame ones; the method was immunoSEQ multiplex PCR. The sample includes 120,000 to 150,000 clones, roughly 80% of them seen just once. The specimen was PBMCs. The receptors here all came from a man aged 40-49 years in good health and CMV-seropositive.

The J gene is TRBJ2-2, the V gene TRBV14; 9 positions agree with TRBD2. Germline V CDR1 and CDR2: SGHDN, FVKESK. Unmatched junction bases numbered 5, after V lost 0 bases and J lost 3 bases. The CDR3 spans 17 residues. CDR3 sequence: CASSQDVTSGYTGELFF. The CDR3 nucleotides read TGTGCCAGCAGCCAAGATGTAACTAGCGGGTACACCGGGGAGCTGTTTTTT.

V is TRBV6-6 and J is TRBJ2-2, with D possibly TRBD2 on 5 matching bases. Germline assignment: CDR1 MNHNY and CDR2 SVGAGI (reference sequence). The V end was cut by 7 bases, the J end by 5 bases, with 17 bases between. The CDR3 covers 15 residues. CDR3 nucleotide sequence: TGTGCCAGCATCCCCTCTAGCAAGGGAACCGGGGAGCTGTTTTTT. This translates into CASIPSSKGTGELFF.